Sequencing of this T cell receptor (beta chain) was carried out in a study of blood T cells in healthy people across ages. Study-level background: Template switching retrieved approximately one barcoded beta molecule for each two T cells.

The germline V gene has CDR1 SGHRS and CDR2 YFSETQ. The length of the CDR3 is 17 residues. Regarding the study as a whole: Per million T cells, the diversity of TCR beta decreased roughly linearly as age advanced.

Together with a sample-barcoded 5' primer, a J-beta primer mix was included in a second PCR lasting about 7 to 11 cycles. TCRdb ran MiXCR on the 5' RACE reads and lists one entry per CDR3 protein. Here the sample spans 600,000 to 800,000 distinct CDR3 sequences, under 25% being singletons. Collection of ten milliliters of peripheral blood was performed for each donor. This clonotype was found a few times. The antigen remains unidentified. One end of the junction does not line up with germline, which may come from a read error. The sequence came from a man in his 70s in good health. This sequence joins TRBV5-1 and TRBJ2-6; D call uncertain. The sequenced sample consisted of blood. The CDR3 region has the DNA TGCGACAGCAGCCCAGAAAGCGTTATCTCTGGGGCCAACGTCCTGACTTTC. Protein product: CDSSPESVISGANVLTF. Filled out from reference TRBV5-1 and TRBJ2-6, the complete variable domain reads KAGVTQTPRYLIKTRGQQVTLSCSPISGHRSVSWYQQTPGQGLQFLFEYFSETQRNKGNFPGRFSGRQFSNSRSEMNVSTLELGDSALYLCDSSPESVISGANVLTFGAGSRLTVL.